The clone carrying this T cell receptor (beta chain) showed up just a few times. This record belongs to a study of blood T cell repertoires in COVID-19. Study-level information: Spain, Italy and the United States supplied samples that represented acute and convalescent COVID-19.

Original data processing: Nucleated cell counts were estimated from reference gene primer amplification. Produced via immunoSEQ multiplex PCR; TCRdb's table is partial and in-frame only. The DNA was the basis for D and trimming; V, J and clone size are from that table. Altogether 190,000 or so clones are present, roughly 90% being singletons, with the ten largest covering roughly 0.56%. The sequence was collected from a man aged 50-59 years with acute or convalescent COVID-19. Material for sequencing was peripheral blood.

CDR3 nucleotide sequence: TGTGCCAGCAGCTTAGCGGGGAGAGGGCCCGACTACGAGCAGTACTTC. Protein: CASSLAGRGPDYEQYF. The V gene is TRBV7-9, the J gene TRBJ2-7, with D possibly being TRBD2 (5 bases). The CDR3 length is 16 residues. The V end lost 0 bases, the J end lost 3 bases, and 15 bases lay between the germline ends. Germline V gene lookup returns CDR1 SEHNR and CDR2 FQNEAQ (reference sequence).